This TCR beta chain was retrieved from a study of blood T cell repertoires in COVID-19 (dated by TCRdb to the early 2020s). Looking at the study overall: Collaborator samples came from the United States, Italy and Spain and covered acute and convalescent phases of COVID-19. The material from the prospective study consisted of cDNA or gDNA derived from T cells, B-cell-depleted T cells, or PBMCs. Subjects who had been exposed to COVID-19, were actively infected with it, or had recovered from it provided the deeply sampled blood TCRbeta repertoires that made up the dataset. A freely available public database, intended as a resource for researchers studying the immune response to SARS-CoV-2, is where the repertoires were released. Samples were obtained from the ongoing ImmuneRACE study (first 160 participants) and from 1,200 or so subjects provided by 6 global collaborators. Nearly every sample came with metadata listing a de-identified subject ID, COVID-19 status, age in years and sex. Where available, HLA class I and class II types were taken from metadata supplied by the sample provider and were not determined by assay-based typing. Beyond this particular receptor, the publication reports: Clinical and demographic metadata were provided uncurated, with the amount varying by source and participant.

Via the germline V gene, CDR1 is SGHVS and CDR2 FQNEAQ. Cut back by 5 bases and 0 bases, the V and J ends lie 14 bases apart. The CDR3 holds 16 amino acids from the cysteine to the phenylalanine. The sequence is cut down to CDR3 DNA, 48 bases in frame from base 1. The collaborating institutions used their own protocols to collect whole blood in K2EDTA tubes. For TCRbeta analysis, collaborator samples were shipped as frozen whole blood, as isolated PBMCs, or as DNA extracted from either sample type. On this clone itself: Its target antigen remains unknown. Base qualities are missing; no much larger clone stands one base away.

The immunoSEQ Assay, a bias-controlled multiplex PCR, was used to amplify TCRbeta CDR3 regions from genomic DNA. The source study handled its data this way. The number of nucleated cells in each sample was estimated by amplification of reference gene primers within the assay. To quantify the absolute abundance of each unique TCRbeta CDR3 rearrangement, sequence reads were collapsed and filtered. Productive Simpson clonality was computed per sample as the square root of Simpson's diversity index over productive rearrangements. Held by TCRdb, this immuneACCESS table contains in-frame sequences only and omits some clones. Under half of the omission traces to an unresolved V gene where checked; the cause of the rest is unknown. Clone size and V and J calls were adopted from that table, with D and trimming inferred from the DNA. Present in this sample are under 35,000 clones, 75% to 90% of which were seen just once. Around 14% of the sample is taken by the ten largest.

The TCR comes from a man between 60 and 75 years old with active COVID-19. Recombination joined TRBV7-8 with TRBJ2-1, with the D gene not clear enough to name. The specimen sequenced was peripheral blood. The DNA sequence is given as TGTGCCAGCAGCGCCCCGACACATTCCTCCTACAATGAGCAGTTCTTC. Translated, it gives CASSAPTHSSYNEQFF.